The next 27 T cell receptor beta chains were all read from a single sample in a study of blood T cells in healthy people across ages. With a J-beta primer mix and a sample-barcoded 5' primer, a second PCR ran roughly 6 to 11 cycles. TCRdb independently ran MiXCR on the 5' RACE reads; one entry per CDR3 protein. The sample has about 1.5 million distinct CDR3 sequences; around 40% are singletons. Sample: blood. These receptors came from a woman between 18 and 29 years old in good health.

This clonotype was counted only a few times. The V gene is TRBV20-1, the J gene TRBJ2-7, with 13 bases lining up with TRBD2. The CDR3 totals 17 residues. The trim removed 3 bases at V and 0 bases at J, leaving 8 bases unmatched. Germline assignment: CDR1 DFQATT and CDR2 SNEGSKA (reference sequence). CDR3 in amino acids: CSASGRTSGGHSYEQYF. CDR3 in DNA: TGCAGTGCTAGCGGGAGGACTAGCGGGGGCCACTCCTACGAGCAGTACTTC.

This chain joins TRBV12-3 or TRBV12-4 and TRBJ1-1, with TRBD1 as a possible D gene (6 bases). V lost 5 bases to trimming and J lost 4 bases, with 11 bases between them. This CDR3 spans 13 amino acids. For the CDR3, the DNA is TGTGCCAGCAGTCAAGGGGGAACCACTGAAGCTTTCTTT. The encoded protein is CASSQGGTTEAFF.

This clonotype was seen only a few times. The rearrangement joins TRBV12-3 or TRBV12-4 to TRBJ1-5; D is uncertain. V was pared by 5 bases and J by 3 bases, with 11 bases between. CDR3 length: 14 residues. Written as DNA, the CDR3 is TGTGCCAGCAGTCGAGGCGTCGACAATCAGCCCCAGCATTTT. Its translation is CASSRGVDNQPQHF.

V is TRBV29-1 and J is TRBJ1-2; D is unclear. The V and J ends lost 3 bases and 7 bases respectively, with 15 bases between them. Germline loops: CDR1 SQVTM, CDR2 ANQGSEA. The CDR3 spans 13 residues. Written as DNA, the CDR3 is TGCAGCGTTGAGGGCTGGCTCTTGCGTGGCTACACCTTC. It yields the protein CSVEGWLLRGYTF. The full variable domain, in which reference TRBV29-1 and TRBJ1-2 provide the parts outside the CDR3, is SAVISQKPSRDICQRGTSLTIQCQVDSQVTMMFWYRQQPGQSLTLIATANQGSEATYESGFVIDKFPISRPNLTFSTLTVSNMSPEDSSIYLCSVEGWLLRGYTFGSGTRLTVV.

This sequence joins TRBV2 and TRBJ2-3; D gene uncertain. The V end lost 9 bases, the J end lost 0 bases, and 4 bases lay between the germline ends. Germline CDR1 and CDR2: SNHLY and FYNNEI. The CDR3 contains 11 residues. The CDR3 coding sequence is TGTGCCAGGGGTAGCACAGATACGCAGTATTTT. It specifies CARGSTDTQYF.

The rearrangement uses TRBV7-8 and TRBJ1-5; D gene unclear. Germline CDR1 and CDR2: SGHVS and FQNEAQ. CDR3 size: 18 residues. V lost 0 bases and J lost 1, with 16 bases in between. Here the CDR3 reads CASSLAGTARTSNQPQHF. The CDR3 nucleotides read TGTGCCAGCAGCTTAGCGGGAACAGCCCGGACCAGCAATCAGCCCCAGCATTTT.

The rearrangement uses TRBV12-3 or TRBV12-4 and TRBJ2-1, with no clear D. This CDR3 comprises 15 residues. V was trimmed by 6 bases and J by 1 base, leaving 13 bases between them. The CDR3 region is CASRNGGSSYNEQFF. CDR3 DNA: TGTGCCAGCAGAAACGGTGGGTCGTCCTACAATGAGCAGTTCTTC.

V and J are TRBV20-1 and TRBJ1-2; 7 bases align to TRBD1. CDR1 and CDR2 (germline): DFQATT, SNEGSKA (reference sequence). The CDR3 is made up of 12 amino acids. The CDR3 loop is CKPGGGFYGYTF. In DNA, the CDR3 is TGCAAACCCGGAGGGGGCTTCTATGGCTACACCTTC.

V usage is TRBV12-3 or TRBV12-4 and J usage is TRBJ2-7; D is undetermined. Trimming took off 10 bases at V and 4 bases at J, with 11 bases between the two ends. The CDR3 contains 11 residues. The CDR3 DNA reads TGTGCCATTTCGTGGGGTTACGAGCAGTACTTC. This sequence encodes CAISWGYEQYF.

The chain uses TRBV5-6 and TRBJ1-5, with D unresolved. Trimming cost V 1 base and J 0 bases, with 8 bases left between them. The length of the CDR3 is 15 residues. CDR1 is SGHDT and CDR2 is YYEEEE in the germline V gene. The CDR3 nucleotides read TGTGCCAGCAGCTTGAGGCCCACTAGCAATCAGCCCCAGCATTTT. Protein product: CASSLRPTSNQPQHF. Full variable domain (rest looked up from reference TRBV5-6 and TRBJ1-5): DAGVTQSPTHLIKTRGQQVTLRCSPKSGHDTVSWYQQALGQGPQFIFQYYEEEERQRGNFPDRFSGHQFPNYSSELNVNALLLGDSALYLCASSLRPTSNQPQHFGDGTRLSIL.

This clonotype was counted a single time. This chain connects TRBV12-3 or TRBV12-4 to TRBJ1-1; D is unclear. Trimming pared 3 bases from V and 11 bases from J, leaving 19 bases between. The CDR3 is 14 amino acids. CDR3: CASSFQLGSTRAFF. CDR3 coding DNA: TGTGCCAGCAGTTTCCAGCTGGGTTCGACGAGGGCTTTCTTT.

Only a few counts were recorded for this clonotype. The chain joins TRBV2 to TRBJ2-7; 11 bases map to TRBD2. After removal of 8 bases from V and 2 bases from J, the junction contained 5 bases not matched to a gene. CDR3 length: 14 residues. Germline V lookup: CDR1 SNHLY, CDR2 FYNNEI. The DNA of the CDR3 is TGTGCCAGCGGGACTAGCGGTGGGGCCTACGAGCAGTACTTC. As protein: CASGTSGGAYEQYF.

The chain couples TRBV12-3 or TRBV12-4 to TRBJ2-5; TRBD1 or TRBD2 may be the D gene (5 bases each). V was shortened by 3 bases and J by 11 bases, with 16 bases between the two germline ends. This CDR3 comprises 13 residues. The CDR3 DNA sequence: TGTGCCAGCAGTTTTGGCGACGGGGCGCTTCAGTACTTC. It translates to CASSFGDGALQYF.

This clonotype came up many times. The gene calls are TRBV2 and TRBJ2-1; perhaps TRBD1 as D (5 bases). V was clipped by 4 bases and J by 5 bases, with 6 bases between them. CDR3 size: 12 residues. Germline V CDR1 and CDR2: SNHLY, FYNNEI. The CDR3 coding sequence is TGTGCCAGCAGTGTGACAGACAATGAGCAGTTCTTC. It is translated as CASSVTDNEQFF.

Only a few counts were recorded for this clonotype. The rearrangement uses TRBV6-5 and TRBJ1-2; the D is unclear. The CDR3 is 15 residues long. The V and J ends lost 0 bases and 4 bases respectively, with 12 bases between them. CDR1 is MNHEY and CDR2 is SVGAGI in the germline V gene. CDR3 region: CASSYSDAEFYGYTF. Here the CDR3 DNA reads TGTGCCAGCAGTTACTCCGACGCTGAGTTCTATGGCTACACCTTC.

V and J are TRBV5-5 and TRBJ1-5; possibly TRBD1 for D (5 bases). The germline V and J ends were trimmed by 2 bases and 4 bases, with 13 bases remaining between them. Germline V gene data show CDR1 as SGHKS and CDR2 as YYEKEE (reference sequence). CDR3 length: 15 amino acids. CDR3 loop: CASSFLGVINQPQHF. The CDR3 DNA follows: TGTGCCAGCAGCTTTCTGGGGGTGATTAATCAGCCCCAGCATTTT.

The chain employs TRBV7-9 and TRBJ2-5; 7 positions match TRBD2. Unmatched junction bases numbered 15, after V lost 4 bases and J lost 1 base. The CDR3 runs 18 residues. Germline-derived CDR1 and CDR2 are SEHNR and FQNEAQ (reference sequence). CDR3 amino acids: CASSSVQGRTSAQETQYF. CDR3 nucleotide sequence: TGTGCCAGCAGCTCTGTTCAGGGACGTACTAGCGCCCAAGAGACCCAGTACTTC.

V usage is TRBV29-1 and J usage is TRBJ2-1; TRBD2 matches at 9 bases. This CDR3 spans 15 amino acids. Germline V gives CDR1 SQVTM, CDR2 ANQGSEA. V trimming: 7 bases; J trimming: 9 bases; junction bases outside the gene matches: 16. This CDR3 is CSGRDSGRNEGEQFF. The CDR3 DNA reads TGCAGCGGTAGGGATAGCGGGAGAAACGAGGGTGAGCAGTTCTTC.

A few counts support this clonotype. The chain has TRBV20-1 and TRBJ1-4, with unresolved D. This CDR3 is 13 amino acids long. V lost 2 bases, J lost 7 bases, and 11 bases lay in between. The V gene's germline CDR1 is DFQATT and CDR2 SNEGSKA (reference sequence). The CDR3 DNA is TGCAGTGCTAGAACGGGTTATAGTGAAAAACTGTTTTTT. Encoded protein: CSARTGYSEKLFF.

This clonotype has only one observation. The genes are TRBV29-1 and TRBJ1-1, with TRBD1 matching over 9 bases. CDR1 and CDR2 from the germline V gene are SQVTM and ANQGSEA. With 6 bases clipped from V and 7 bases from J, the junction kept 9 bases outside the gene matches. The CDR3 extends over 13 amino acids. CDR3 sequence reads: CSVRGQGRGEAFF. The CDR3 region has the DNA TGCAGCGTCCGTGGACAGGGGCGCGGTGAAGCTTTCTTT.

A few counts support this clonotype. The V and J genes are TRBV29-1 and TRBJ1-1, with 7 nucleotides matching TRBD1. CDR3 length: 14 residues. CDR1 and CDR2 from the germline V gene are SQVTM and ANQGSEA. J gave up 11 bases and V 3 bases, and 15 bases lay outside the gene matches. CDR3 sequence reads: CSVEKRGLLAVAFF. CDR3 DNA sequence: TGCAGCGTTGAGAAGAGGGGGCTCCTCGCCGTGGCTTTCTTT.

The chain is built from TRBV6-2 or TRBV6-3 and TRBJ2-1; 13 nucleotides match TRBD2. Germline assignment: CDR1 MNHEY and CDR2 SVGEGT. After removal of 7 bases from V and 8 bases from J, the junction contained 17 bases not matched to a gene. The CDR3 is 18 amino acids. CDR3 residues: CASIAGLAGYWGFHEQFF. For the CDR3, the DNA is TGTGCCAGCATTGCGGGACTAGCGGGATATTGGGGGTTTCATGAGCAGTTCTTC.

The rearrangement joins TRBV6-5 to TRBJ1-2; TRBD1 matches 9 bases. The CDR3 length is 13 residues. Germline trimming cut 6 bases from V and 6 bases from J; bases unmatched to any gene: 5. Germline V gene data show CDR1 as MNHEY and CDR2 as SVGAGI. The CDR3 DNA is TGTGCCAGCAGGTACAGGGGGCAGAATGGCTACACCTTC. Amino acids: CASRYRGQNGYTF.

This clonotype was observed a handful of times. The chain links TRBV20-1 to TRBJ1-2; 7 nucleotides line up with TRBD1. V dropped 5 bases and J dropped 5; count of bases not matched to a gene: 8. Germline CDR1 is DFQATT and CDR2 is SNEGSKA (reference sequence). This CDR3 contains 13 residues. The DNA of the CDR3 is TGCAGTGCTGTAGACCTGACAGGGTATGGCTACACCTTC. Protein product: CSAVDLTGYGYTF.

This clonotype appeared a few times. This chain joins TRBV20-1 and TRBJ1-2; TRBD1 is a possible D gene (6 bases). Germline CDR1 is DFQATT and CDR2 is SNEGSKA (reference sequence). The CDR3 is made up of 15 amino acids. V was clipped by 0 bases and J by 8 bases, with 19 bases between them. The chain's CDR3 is CSARDWGTPHGGYTF. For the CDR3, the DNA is TGCAGTGCTAGAGATTGGGGGACACCCCATGGGGGCTACACCTTC.

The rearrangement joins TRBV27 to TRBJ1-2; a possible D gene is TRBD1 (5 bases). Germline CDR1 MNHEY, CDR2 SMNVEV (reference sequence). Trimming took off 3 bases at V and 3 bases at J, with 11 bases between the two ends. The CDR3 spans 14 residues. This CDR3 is CASSLGPGYYGYTF. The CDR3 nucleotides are TGTGCCAGCAGTTTGGGGCCAGGGTACTATGGCTACACCTTC.

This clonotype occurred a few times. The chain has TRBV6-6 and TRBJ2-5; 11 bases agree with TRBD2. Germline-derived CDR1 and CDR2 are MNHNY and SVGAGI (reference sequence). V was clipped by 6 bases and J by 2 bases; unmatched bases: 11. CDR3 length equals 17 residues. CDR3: CASSIRGGTSGQETQYF. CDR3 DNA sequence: TGTGCCAGCAGCATACGAGGCGGGACTAGCGGACAAGAGACCCAGTACTTC.